The 27 T cell receptor beta chains listed next were all sequenced from one sample in a study of persistence of HIV-infected CD4 T cells. These TCRs' antigens remain unknown. An overlapping HIV-1 Gag peptide pool stimulated these cells at 0.95 to 1 ug/peptide/mL. CD40L/CD69 double-negative CD45RO-high memory CD4+ T cells were collected. The immunoSEQ assay was version 4, run in survey mode. The data were produced by immunoSEQ multiplex PCR, yet TCRdb's version contains in-frame clones alone and is incomplete. The sample records tens of thousands of clones, 70% to 75% being singletons. The sample here was CD4+ T cells sorted from PBMCs after roughly 20-hour stimulation, taken from a patient who received antiretroviral therapy. Source of these receptors: an adult man with HIV who was CMV-seropositive.

The chain combines TRBV5-1 with TRBJ1-2, with 7 nucleotides matching TRBD1. The V and J ends lost 4 bases and 4 bases, in that order; junction bases with no gene match: 13. CDR1 is SGHRS, CDR2 YFSETQ, per germline. CDR3 length equals 16 residues. CDR3 protein: CASSLRQGAEVYGYTF. CDR3 nucleotide sequence: TGCGCCAGCAGCCTTCGACAGGGTGCGGAGGTCTATGGCTACACCTTC.

The V and J genes are TRBV18 and TRBJ2-2, with 12 bases matching TRBD1. V was clipped by 6 bases and J by 1 base; unmatched bases: 12. Per the germline V gene, CDR1 is KGHSH and CDR2 is LQKENI. The CDR3 consists of 19 residues. DNA of the CDR3: TGTGCCAGCTCGCACCTCCCCGGGACAGGGGGCGAGAACACCGGGGAGCTGTTTTTT. It specifies CASSHLPGTGGENTGELFF.

The V gene is TRBV7-9, the J gene TRBJ1-2, with D perhaps matching TRBD1 (5 bases). Germline lookup yields CDR1 SEHNR and CDR2 FQNEAQ (reference sequence). The CDR3 runs to 14 residues. V gave up 7 bases and J gave up 10 bases, with 22 bases separating them. CDR3 region: CASTDRGAPVVYTF. CDR3 nucleotide sequence: TGTGCCAGCACTGATCGGGGCGCTCCGGTAGTCTACACCTTC.

The chain links TRBV4-2 to TRBJ1-1; tentative D call: TRBD1 (5 bases). In germline, CDR1 is LGHNA, CDR2 YNFKEQ. CDR3 length equals 11 residues. V lost 5 bases and J 6 bases, leaving 7 bases between the germline ends. CDR3 region: CASSLGAEAFF. The CDR3 region has the DNA TGTGCCAGCAGCTTAGGGGCTGAAGCTTTCTTT.

V gene TRBV27 combines with J gene TRBJ2-7, with unresolved D. There are 14 residues in the CDR3. The V and J ends lost 2 bases and 4 bases respectively, with 12 bases between them. Looked up from germline, CDR1 is MNHEY and CDR2 is SMNVEV (reference sequence). DNA for the CDR3: TGTGCCAGCAGTTTAGGCAGAGGAGAATACGAGCAGTACTTC. Its translation: CASSLGRGEYEQYF.

The CDR3 sequence: CASHLFPGQGANEQYF. As DNA, the CDR3 is TGCGCCAGCCACCTCTTTCCGGGACAGGGGGCTAACGAGCAGTACTTC. This chain connects TRBV5-1 to TRBJ2-7; 12 bases agree with TRBD1. V lost 7 bases and J lost 5; bases outside the gene matches: 13. The CDR3 extends over 16 amino acids. The germline CDR1 and CDR2 sequences are SGHRS and YFSETQ.

The J gene is TRBJ1-2, the V gene TRBV19, with TRBD1 as a possible D gene (5 bases). The CDR3 has 14 residues. V lost 5 bases, J lost 6 bases, and 16 bases lay in between. Germline values: CDR1 LNHDA, CDR2 SQIVND (reference sequence). CDR3 loop: CASSPRAQEDGYTF. The CDR3 coding sequence is TGTGCCAGTAGTCCCAGGGCCCAAGAAGATGGCTACACCTTC. Based on the CDR3 plus reference TRBV19 and TRBJ1-2, the full variable domain is DGGITQSPKYLFRKEGQNVTLSCEQNLNHDAMYWYRQDPGQGLRLIYYSQIVNDFQKGDIAEGYSVSREKKESFPLTVTSAQKNPTAFYLCASSPRAQEDGYTFGSGTRLTVV.

The table lists this clone with a count of one. The V and J genes are TRBV2 and TRBJ1-5; TRBD1 matches at 11 bases. Unmatched junction bases numbered 7, after V lost 7 bases and J lost 2 bases. Germline CDR1 reads SNHLY; CDR2 reads FYNNEI. The CDR3 is made up of 16 amino acids. CDR3 in DNA: TGTGCCAGCAAAAGCGGACAGGGGGCTGGCAATCAGCCCCAGCATTTT. Residues: CASKSGQGAGNQPQHF. Complete variable domain (other parts from reference TRBV2 and TRBJ1-5): EPEVTQTPSHQVTQMGQEVILRCVPISNHLYFYWYRQILGQKVEFLVSFYNNEISEKSEIFDDQFSVERPDGSNFTLKIRSTKLEDSAMYFCASKSGQGAGNQPQHFGDGTRLSIL.

The V and J genes are TRBV10-3 and TRBJ1-5, with a weak D call TRBD1 (5 bases). V dropped 4 bases and J dropped 2 bases, with 12 bases sitting between them. Germline CDR1 and CDR2: ENHRY and SYGVKD. The CDR3 sequence is 15 residues long. CDR3 DNA sequence: TGTGCCATCAGTGGTGGCAGGGAGGGCAATCAGCCCCAGCATTTT. This encodes CAISGGREGNQPQHF.

This chain joins TRBV6-1 and TRBJ1-2; D gene unclear. In germline, CDR1 is MNHNS, CDR2 SASEGT. Trimming left V 2 bases short and J 4 bases short, with 14 bases between. The CDR3 is made up of 15 amino acids. CDR3: CASSESTAPFYGYTF. The CDR3 nucleotides are TGTGCCAGCAGTGAAAGTACTGCTCCCTTCTATGGCTACACCTTC.

This rearrangement joins TRBV19 to TRBJ1-4; D is ambiguous. Trimming cost V 4 bases and J 8 bases, with 17 bases left between them. Germline V gene data show CDR1 as LNHDA and CDR2 as SQIVND (reference sequence). This CDR3 has 15 residues. The CDR3 region is CASSKFLGNGEKLFF. The DNA for the CDR3 is TGTGCCAGTAGTAAGTTCTTAGGAAACGGAGAAAAACTGTTTTTT.

The chain joins TRBV6-6 to TRBJ1-5; TRBD1 aligns across 7 bases. The germline CDR1 and CDR2 sequences are MNHNY and SVGAGI (reference sequence). V trimming: 4 bases; J trimming: 3 bases; junction bases outside the gene matches: 3. This CDR3 region has 14 residues. In DNA, the CDR3 is TGTGCCAGCAGTTCGGGACAGAACAATCAGCCCCAGCATTTT. Amino acid sequence: CASSSGQNNQPQHF.

The chain joins TRBV10-3 to TRBJ2-2, with D possibly being TRBD2 (6 bases). Trimming removed 11 bases from V and 0 bases from J, with 10 bases in between. The CDR3 contains 13 residues. Germline V gene sequence: CDR1 ENHRY, CDR2 SYGVKD. The CDR3 DNA follows: TGTGCCGCCGGGACTCCGAACACCGGGGAGCTGTTTTTT. This encodes CAAGTPNTGELFF.

CDR3: CASSVEGFRAGSEYGYTF. DNA for the CDR3: TGTGCCAGCAGCGTAGAGGGGTTCAGGGCAGGATCCGAGTATGGCTACACCTTC. The gene calls are TRBV9 and TRBJ1-2; maybe TRBD1 (5 bases). This CDR3 has 18 amino acids. V gave up 0 bases and J gave up 5 bases, with 23 bases separating them. In germline, CDR1 is SGDLS, CDR2 YYNGEE.

The chain joins TRBV29-1 to TRBJ2-4; D tentatively fits TRBD1 or TRBD2 (5 bases each). This CDR3 is built from 15 residues. V gave up 7 bases and J gave up 0 bases, with 16 bases separating them. The germline V gene has CDR1 SQVTM and CDR2 ANQGSEA. CDR3 sequence reads: CSAEGQYGAKNIQYF. The CDR3 DNA follows: TGCAGCGCCGAGGGGCAATATGGAGCCAAAAACATTCAGTACTTC.

The V call is TRBV5-4, the J call TRBJ2-2, with D possibly being TRBD2 (6 bases). The CDR3 extends over 13 amino acids. Trimming cost V 4 bases and J 7 bases, with 11 bases left between them. Germline V lookup: CDR1 SGHNT, CDR2 YYREEE (reference sequence). The chain's CDR3 is CASSLVGGGELFF. In DNA form, the CDR3 reads TGTGCCAGCAGCCTAGTCGGGGGCGGGGAGCTGTTTTTT.

V and J are TRBV7-8 and TRBJ2-3, with D maybe TRBD2 (6 bases). V was trimmed by 6 bases and J by 0 bases, leaving 19 bases between them. The CDR3 covers 17 residues. Germline assignment: CDR1 SGHVS and CDR2 FQNEAQ. Here the CDR3 reads CASRPTWGVASTDTQYF. In DNA form, the CDR3 reads TGTGCCAGCAGACCCACTTGGGGGGTGGCGAGCACAGATACGCAGTATTTT.

The gene calls are TRBV9 and TRBJ2-7, with D possibly TRBD1 on 6 matching bases. V gave up 4 bases and J gave up 2 bases, with 13 bases separating them. The germline gives CDR1 SGDLS, CDR2 YYNGEE. The CDR3 is made up of 14 amino acids. In DNA form, the CDR3 reads TGTGCCAGCAGCCATACGGACAGAACCTACGAGCAGTACTTC. This translates into CASSHTDRTYEQYF. The full variable domain, rest sourced from reference TRBV9 and TRBJ2-7, is DSGVTQTPKHLITATGQRVTLRCSPRSGDLSVYWYQQSLDQGLQFLIQYYNGEERAKGNILERFSAQQFPDLHSELNLSSLELGDSALYFCASSHTDRTYEQYFGPGTRLTVT.

The CDR3 bases are TGCGCCAGCAGCCAAGAGGCCAAACAGGGGGCGGGAGTTGGCTACACCTTC. This sequence encodes CASSQEAKQGAGVGYTF. The genes are TRBV4-1 and TRBJ1-2; the match to TRBD1 covers 9 bases. After removal of 0 bases from V and 7 bases from J, the junction contained 12 bases not matched to a gene. The germline CDR1 and CDR2 sequences are MGHRA and YSYEKL. The CDR3 has 17 amino acids.

The V and J genes are TRBV27 and TRBJ1-6; 7 nucleotides match TRBD1. J lost 10 bases, V lost 5 bases, and 17 bases had no gene match. The CDR3 totals 17 residues. CDR1 MNHEY and CDR2 SMNVEV come from the germline V gene (reference sequence). The CDR3 DNA follows: TGTGCCAGCAGTCCTAAGAGATCCAGGGGGTTAGGGTCACCCCTCCACTTT. Translated: CASSPKRSRGLGSPLHF.

The chain links TRBV7-8 to TRBJ1-1; tentative D call: TRBD1 (5 bases). V dropped 6 bases and J dropped 8 bases, with 16 bases sitting between them. CDR1 and CDR2 (germline): SGHVS, FQNEAQ. The CDR3 runs 13 residues. The chain's CDR3 is CASRGVRDREAFF. Here the CDR3 DNA reads TGTGCCAGCAGGGGGGTAAGGGACCGCGAAGCTTTCTTT. The complete variable domain, with remaining parts taken from reference TRBV7-8 and TRBJ1-1, reads GAGVSQSPRYKVAKRGQDVALRCDPISGHVSLFWYQQALGQGPEFLTYFQNEAQLDKSGLPSDRFFAERPEGSVSTLKIQRTQQEDSAVYLCASRGVRDREAFFGQGTRLTVV.

The V gene is TRBV2, the J gene TRBJ1-1, with D hard to call. Per the germline V gene, CDR1 is SNHLY and CDR2 is FYNNEI. Trimming pared 4 bases from V and 5 bases from J, leaving 8 bases between. The CDR3 has 12 residues. The CDR3: CASSGSRTEAFF. The CDR3 region has the DNA TGTGCCAGCAGTGGGTCTCGGACTGAAGCTTTCTTT.

V and J are TRBV6-5 and TRBJ1-2; D unclear. With 6 bases removed from V and 8 bases from J, the gap between germline ends came to 13 bases. The germline gives CDR1 MNHEY, CDR2 SVGAGI. This CDR3 is 12 amino acids long. CDR3 in DNA: TGTGCCAGCAGCTCATGGGAAAAAGGCTACACCTTC. Protein sequence: CASSSWEKGYTF.

This clone was observed a few times. The chain uses TRBV18 and TRBJ2-5; tentatively, D is TRBD1 or TRBD2 (5 bases each). Per germline, CDR1 KGHSH and CDR2 LQKENI. V lost 1 base and J lost 2, with 8 bases in between. The CDR3 spans 14 residues. This chain's CDR3 is CASSPRDGQETQYF. CDR3 DNA sequence: TGTGCCAGCTCACCACGGGACGGTCAAGAGACCCAGTACTTC.

The chain is built from TRBV19 and TRBJ1-5; the D is unclear. Trimming shortened V by 9 bases and J by 6 bases, and 18 bases separated the two germline ends. The CDR3 sequence is 14 residues long. Germline values: CDR1 LNHDA, CDR2 SQIVND (reference sequence). CDR3 in amino acids: CASRDSQGAQPQHF. The CDR3 bases are TGTGCCAGCCGTGACTCTCAAGGCGCTCAGCCCCAGCATTTT.

To note about this clone: Other DNA sequences in this specimen translate into the identical CDR3. The chain links TRBV11-2 to TRBJ1-1, with D possibly being TRBD1 (6 bases). Trimming removed 3 bases at V and 1 base at J, with 9 bases between. The length of the CDR3 is 14 residues. From germline, CDR1 is SGHAT and CDR2 FQNNGV. The CDR3 region has the DNA TGTGCCAGCAGCTTGGGACACCAGAACACTGAAGCTTTCTTT. It encodes CASSLGHQNTEAFF.

The rearrangement links TRBV7-2 to TRBJ1-6; 12 bases are a match to TRBD1. Germline V gene lookup returns CDR1 SGHTA and CDR2 FQGNSA. V trimming: 3 bases; J trimming: 7 bases; junction bases outside the gene matches: 1. The CDR3 extends over 15 amino acids. As DNA, the CDR3 is TGTGCCAGCAGCTTTGGGACAGGGGGCAATTCACCCCTCCACTTT. It specifies CASSFGTGGNSPLHF.